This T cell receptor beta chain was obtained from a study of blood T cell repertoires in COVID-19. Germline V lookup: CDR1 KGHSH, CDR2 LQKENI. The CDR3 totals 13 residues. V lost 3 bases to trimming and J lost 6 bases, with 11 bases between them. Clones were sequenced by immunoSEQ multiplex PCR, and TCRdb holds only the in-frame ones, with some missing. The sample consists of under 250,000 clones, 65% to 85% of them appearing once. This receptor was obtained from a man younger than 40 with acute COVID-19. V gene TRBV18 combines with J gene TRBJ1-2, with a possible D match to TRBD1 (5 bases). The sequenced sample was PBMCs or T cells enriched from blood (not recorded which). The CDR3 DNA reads TGTGCCAGCTCACCCGGGGGTTTGGATGGCTACACCTTC. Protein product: CASSPGGLDGYTF.